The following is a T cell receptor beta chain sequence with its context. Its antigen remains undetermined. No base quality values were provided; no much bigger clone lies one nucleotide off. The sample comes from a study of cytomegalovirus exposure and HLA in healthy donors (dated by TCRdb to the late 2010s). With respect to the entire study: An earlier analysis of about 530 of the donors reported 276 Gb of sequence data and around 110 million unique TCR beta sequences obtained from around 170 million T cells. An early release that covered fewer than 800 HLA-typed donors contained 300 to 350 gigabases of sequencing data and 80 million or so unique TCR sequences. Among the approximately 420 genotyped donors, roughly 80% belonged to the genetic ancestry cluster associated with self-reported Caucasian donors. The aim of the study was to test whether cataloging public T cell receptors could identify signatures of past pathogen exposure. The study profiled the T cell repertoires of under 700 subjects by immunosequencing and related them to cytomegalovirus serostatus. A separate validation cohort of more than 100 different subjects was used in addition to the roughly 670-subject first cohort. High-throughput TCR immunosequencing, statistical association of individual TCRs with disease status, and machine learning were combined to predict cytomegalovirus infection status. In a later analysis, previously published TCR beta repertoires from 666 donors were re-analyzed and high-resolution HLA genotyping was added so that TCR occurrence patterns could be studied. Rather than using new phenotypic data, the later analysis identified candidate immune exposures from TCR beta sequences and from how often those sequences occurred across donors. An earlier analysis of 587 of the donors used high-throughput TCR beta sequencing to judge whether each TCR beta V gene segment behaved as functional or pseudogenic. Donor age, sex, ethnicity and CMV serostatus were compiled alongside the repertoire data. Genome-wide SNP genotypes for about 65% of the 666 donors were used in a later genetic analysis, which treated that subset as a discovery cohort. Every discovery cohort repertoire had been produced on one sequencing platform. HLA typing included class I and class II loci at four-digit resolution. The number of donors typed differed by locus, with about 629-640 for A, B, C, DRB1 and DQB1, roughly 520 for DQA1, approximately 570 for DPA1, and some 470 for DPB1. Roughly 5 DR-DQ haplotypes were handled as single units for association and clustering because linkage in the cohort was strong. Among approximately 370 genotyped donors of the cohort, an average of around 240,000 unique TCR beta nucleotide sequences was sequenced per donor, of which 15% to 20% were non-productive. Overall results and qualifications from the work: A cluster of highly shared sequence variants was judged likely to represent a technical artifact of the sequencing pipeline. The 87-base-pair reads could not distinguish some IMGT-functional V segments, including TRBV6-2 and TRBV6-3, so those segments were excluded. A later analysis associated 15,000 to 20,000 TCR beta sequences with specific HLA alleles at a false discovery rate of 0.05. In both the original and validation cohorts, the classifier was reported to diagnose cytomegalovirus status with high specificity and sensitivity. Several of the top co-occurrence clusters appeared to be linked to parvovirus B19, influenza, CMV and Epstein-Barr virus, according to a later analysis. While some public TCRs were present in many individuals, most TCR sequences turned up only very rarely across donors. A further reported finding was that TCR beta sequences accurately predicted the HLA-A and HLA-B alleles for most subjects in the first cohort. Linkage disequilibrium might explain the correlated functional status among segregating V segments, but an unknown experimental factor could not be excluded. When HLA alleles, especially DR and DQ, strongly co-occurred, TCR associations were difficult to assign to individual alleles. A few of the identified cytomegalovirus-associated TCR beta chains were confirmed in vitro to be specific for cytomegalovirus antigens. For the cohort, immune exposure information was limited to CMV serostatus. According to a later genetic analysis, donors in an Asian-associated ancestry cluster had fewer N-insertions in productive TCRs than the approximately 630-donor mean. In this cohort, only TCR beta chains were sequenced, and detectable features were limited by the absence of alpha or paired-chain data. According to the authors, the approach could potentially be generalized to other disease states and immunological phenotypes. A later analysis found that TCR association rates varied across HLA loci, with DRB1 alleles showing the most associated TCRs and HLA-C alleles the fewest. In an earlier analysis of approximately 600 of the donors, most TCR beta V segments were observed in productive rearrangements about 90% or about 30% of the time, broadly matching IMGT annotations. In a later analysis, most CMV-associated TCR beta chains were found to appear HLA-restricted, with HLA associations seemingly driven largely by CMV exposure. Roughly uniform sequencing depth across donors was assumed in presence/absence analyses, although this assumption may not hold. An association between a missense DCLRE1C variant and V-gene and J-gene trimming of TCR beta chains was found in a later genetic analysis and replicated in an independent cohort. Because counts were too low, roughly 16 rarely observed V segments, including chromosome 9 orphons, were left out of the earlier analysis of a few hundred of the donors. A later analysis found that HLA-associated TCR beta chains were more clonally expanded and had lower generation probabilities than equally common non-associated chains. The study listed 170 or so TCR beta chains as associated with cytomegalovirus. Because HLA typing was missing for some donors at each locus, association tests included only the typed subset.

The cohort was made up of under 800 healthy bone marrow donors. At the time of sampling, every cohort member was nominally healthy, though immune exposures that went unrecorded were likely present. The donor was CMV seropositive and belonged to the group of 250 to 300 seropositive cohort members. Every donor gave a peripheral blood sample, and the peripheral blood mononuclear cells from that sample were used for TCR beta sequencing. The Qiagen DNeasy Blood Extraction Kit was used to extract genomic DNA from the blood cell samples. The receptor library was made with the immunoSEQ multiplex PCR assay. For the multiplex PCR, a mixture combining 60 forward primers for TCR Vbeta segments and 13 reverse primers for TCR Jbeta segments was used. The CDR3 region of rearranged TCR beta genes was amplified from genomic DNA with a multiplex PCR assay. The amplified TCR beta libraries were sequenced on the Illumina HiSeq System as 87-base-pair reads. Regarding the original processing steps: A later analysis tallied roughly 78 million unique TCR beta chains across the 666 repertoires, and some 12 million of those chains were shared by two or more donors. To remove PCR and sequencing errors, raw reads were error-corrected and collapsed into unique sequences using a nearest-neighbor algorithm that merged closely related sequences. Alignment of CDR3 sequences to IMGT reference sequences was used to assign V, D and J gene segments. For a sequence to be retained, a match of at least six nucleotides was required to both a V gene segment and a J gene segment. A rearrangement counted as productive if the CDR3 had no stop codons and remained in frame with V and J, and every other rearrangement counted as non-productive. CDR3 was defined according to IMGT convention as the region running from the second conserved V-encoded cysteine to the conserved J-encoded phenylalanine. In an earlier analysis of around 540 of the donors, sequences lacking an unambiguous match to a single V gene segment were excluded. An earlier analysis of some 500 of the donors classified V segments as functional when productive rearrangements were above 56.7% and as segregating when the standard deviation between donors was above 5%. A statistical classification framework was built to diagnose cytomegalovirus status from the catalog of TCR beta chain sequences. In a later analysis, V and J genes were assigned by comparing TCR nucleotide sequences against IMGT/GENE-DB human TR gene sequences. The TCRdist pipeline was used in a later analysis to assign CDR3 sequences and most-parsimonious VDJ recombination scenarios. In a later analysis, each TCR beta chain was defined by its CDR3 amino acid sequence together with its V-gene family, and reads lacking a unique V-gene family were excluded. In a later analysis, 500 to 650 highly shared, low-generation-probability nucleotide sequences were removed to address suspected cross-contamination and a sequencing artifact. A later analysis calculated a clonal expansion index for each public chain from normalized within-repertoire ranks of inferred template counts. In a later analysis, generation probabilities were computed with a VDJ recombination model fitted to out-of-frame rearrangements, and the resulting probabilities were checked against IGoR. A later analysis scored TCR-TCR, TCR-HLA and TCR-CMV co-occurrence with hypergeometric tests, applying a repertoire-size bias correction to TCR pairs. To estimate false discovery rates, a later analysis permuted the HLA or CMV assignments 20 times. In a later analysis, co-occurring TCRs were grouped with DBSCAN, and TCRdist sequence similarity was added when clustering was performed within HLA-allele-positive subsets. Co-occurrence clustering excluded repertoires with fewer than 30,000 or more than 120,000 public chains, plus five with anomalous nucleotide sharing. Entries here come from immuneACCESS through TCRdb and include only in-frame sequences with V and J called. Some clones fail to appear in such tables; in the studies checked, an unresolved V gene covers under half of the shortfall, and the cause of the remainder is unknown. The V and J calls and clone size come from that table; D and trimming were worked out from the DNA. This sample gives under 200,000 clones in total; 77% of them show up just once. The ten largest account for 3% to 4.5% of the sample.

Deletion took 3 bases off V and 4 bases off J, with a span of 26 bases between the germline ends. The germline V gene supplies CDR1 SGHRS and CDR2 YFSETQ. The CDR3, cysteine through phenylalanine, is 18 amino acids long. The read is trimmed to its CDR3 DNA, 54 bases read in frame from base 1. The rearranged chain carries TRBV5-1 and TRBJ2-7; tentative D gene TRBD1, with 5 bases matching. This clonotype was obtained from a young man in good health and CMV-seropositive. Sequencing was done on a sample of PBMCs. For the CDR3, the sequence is CASSSVGIGGRALYEQYF. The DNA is TGCGCCAGCAGCTCTGTGGGTATAGGTGGCAGGGCTTTGTACGAGCAGTACTTC.